These T cell receptor beta chains were read from a single sample in a study of cytomegalovirus exposure and HLA in healthy donors. The data were produced by immunoSEQ multiplex PCR, yet TCRdb's version contains in-frame clones alone and is incomplete. The profile shows 200,000 to 250,000 clones, around three quarters of them singletons. The specimen was PBMCs. These receptors all come from a middle-aged man in good health and CMV-seronegative. The CDR3 runs from the conserved cysteine through the conserved F or W. The order of the fields is V gene, clone size, J gene, D gene, CDR3 DNA, CDR3 protein. The D gene is left open where the match is weak. Not all rows give a size; the values are once, few, many and, for expanded clones, a class.

TRBV28	.	TRBJ2-1	TRBD1	TGTGCCAGCAGTTGGACAGGTTACAATGAGCAGTTCTTC	CASSWTGYNEQFF
TRBV27	once	TRBJ1-1	.	TGTGCCAGCATGACCCTATATTCGGGTTCCGAAGCTTTCTTT	CASMTLYSGSEAFF
TRBV28	.	TRBJ2-7	.	TGTGCCAGCAGTTTATCCGGGAGCCCCTCCTACGAGCAGTACTTC	CASSLSGSPSYEQYF
TRBV7-9	.	TRBJ1-2	TRBD1	TGTGCCAGCAGCTTTTGGGACAGACCTAACTATGGCTACACCTTC	CASSFWDRPNYGYTF
TRBV2	.	TRBJ2-5	.	TGTGCCAGCAGTGAATCTATCCAAGAGACCCAGTACTTC	CASSESIQETQYF
TRBV7-8	.	TRBJ1-5	TRBD1	TGTGCCAGCAGCTTAGCCGGGACAGGGGGGACCCAGCATTTT	CASSLAGTGGTQHF
TRBV25-1	.	TRBJ2-7	.	TGTGCCAGCAACCCGGCAGGGAAGGACTACGAGCAGTACTTC	CASNPAGKDYEQYF
TRBV6-5	.	TRBJ2-7	TRBD1	TGTGCCAGCAGTTACGCGGCAGGGGGTCAGGCCGAGCAGTACTTC	CASSYAAGGQAEQYF
TRBV10-2	.	TRBJ1-6	TRBD1	TGCGCCAGCAGGGATTCAGGGGGATCACCCCTCCACTTT	CASRDSGGSPLHF
TRBV6-1	.	TRBJ1-5	.	TGTGCCAGCAGTGAAGTGGGACATCCCAATCAGCCCCAGCATTTT	CASSEVGHPNQPQHF
TRBV2	.	TRBJ2-5	.	TGTGCCAGCAGTGAGAGGTCTGGGAGTGGCCAAGAGACCCAGTACTTC	CASSERSGSGQETQYF
TRBV6-5	.	TRBJ1-1	TRBD1	TGTGCCAGCGGCCCTGGGACAGGGGGCACTGAAGCTTTCTTT	CASGPGTGGTEAFF
TRBV5-6	.	TRBJ1-1	.	TGTGCCAGCAGCTTAACAGGGATGAACACTGAAGCTTTCTTT	CASSLTGMNTEAFF
TRBV28	.	TRBJ2-3	.	TGTGCCAGCAGTTTAGAGTTCCGAGATACGCAGTATTTT	CASSLEFRDTQYF
TRBV19	.	TRBJ1-2	.	TGTGCCAGTACGCAGGGAGGGAGGTATGGCTACACCTTC	CASTQGGRYGYTF
TRBV5-8	once	TRBJ1-5	.	TGTGCCAGCAGCCCGCAGGGAAGGAGCAATCAGCCCCAGCATTTT	CASSPQGRSNQPQHF
TRBV5-1	.	TRBJ1-2	.	TGCGCCAGCAGCTCCTCCGGGACTAACTATGGCTACACCTTC	CASSSSGTNYGYTF
TRBV9	.	TRBJ2-3	.	TGTGCCAGCAGCGTAGCGCCCCGGGCAGGGACAGATACGCAGTATTTT	CASSVAPRAGTDTQYF
TRBV6-1	few	TRBJ1-5	.	TGTGCCAGCAGCGGACAGCAGAATCAGCCCCAGCATTTT	CASSGQQNQPQHF
TRBV7-9	.	TRBJ2-2	TRBD2	TGTGCCAGCAGCCTCTCGGGGGGGGGCCCCACCGGGGAGCTGTTTTTT	CASSLSGGGPTGELFF
TRBV9	.	TRBJ2-5	TRBD1	TGTGCCAGCAGCGAGAAGGACAGGGGAGGGACCCAGTACTTC	CASSEKDRGGTQYF
TRBV6-4	.	TRBJ1-2	TRBD1	TGTGCCAGCAGTGTGGGACAGGGAAACTATGGCTACACCTTC	CASSVGQGNYGYTF
TRBV7-3	.	TRBJ2-1	TRBD1	TGTGCCAGCAGCTACCGGGACAGGGGTGAAAATGAGCAGTTCTTC	CASSYRDRGENEQFF
TRBV6-5	few	TRBJ2-7	TRBD1	TGTGCCGGCAGTTTGGGACAGGGTATTTTTTATGACGAGCAGTACTTC	CAGSLGQGIFYDEQYF
TRBV9	.	TRBJ1-1	.	TGTGCCAGCAGCGTAGGGGTCGGCGGCACTGAAGCTTTCTTT	CASSVGVGGTEAFF
TRBV7-9	.	TRBJ2-7	.	TGTTCCAGCAGCACCGGGAGCTACGAGCAGTACTTC	CSSSTGSYEQYF
TRBV13	.	TRBJ2-2	TRBD1	TGTGCCAGCAGCCGGAGGACAGGGGCAACCGGGGAGCTGTTTTTT	CASSRRTGATGELFF
TRBV19	.	TRBJ2-1	.	TGTGCCAGTAAAGCGGTCTACAATGAGCAGTTCTTC	CASKAVYNEQFF
TRBV5-1	.	TRBJ1-2	TRBD1	TGCGCCAGCAGCTTGGTCCCAGGGACAGATTATGGCTACACCTTC	CASSLVPGTDYGYTF
TRBV5-4	few	TRBJ1-2	.	TGTGCCAGCAGCCCGATGGGGGGGCTCACCTATGGCTACACCTTC	CASSPMGGLTYGYTF
TRBV27	.	TRBJ1-5	.	TGTGCCAGCAGTCCCAGGCCCAGTCAGCCCCAGCATTTT	CASSPRPSQPQHF
TRBV9	.	TRBJ2-2	TRBD1	TGTGCCAGCAGCGCCGGTGGGGACAGGGGTAACGGGGAGCTGTTTTTT	CASSAGGDRGNGELFF
TRBV5-4	.	TRBJ2-7	TRBD1	TGTGCCAGCAGCTTGGGGCCGGGACAGGGGGGAGAGCAGTACTTC	CASSLGPGQGGEQYF